The 5 T cell receptor beta chains in this list originate from one sample, sequenced in a study of shared clonotypes between healthy human individuals. Method: immunoSEQ multiplex PCR; TCRdb's copy keeps in-frame clones and lacks some. The table includes 2 million to 2.5 million clones, approximately 95% detected once. The sample was naive CD4+ T cells sorted from blood. Subset of the sample: CD45RA+ positively selected. The receptors were gathered from a man aged 18 to 30 in good health.

The table lists this clone with a few counts. V gene TRBV7-9 combines with J gene TRBJ1-5; D not certain. Germline-derived CDR1 and CDR2 are SEHNR and FQNEAQ (reference sequence). This CDR3 has 12 residues. V was shortened by 11 bases and J by 4 bases, with 12 bases between the two germline ends. The CDR3 DNA is TGTGCCTGCGGAAAAGCAAATCAGCCCCAGCATTTT. Amino acid sequence: CACGKANQPQHF.

CDR3 nucleotides: TGCAGCGTTGCCTCCCCGGGACTAGGCAATGAGCAGTTCTTC. It encodes CSVASPGLGNEQFF. The V call is TRBV29-1, the J call TRBJ2-1; 8 nucleotides agree with TRBD2. V shed 4 bases and J 6 bases; nucleotides not matched to a gene: 8. The V gene's germline CDR1 is SQVTM and CDR2 ANQGSEA. The CDR3 loop spans 14 amino acids.

The chain links TRBV7-9 to TRBJ1-1, with a weak D call TRBD1 (5 bases). V lost 3 bases and J 5 bases, leaving 13 bases between the germline ends. Germline assignment: CDR1 SEHNR and CDR2 FQNEAQ (reference sequence). This CDR3 comprises 14 residues. The CDR3 DNA reads TGTGCCAGCAGCTTGCCCATTGGGGGAACTGAAGCTTTCTTT. Its protein is CASSLPIGGTEAFF. The complete variable domain, with remaining parts taken from reference TRBV7-9 and TRBJ1-1, reads DTGVSQNPRHKITKRGQNVTFRCDPISEHNRLYWYRQTLGQGPEFLTYFQNEAQLEKSRLLSDRFSAERPKGSFSTLEIQRTEQGDSAMYLCASSLPIGGTEAFFGQGTRLTVV.

The rearrangement uses TRBV6-5 and TRBJ1-4, with TRBD1 matching over 8 bases. The CDR3 consists of 14 residues. CDR1 and CDR2 from the germline V gene are MNHEY and SVGAGI. V shed 5 bases and J 7 bases; nucleotides not matched to a gene: 6. This CDR3 reads CASSTGTGVEKLFF. CDR3 in DNA: TGTGCCAGCAGTACCGGGACAGGTGTTGAAAAACTGTTTTTT.

DNA of the CDR3: TGTGCCAGCAGCGGCCCTGGGACATTTCAAGAGACCCAGTACTTC. Protein: CASSGPGTFQETQYF. V and J are TRBV9 and TRBJ2-5; tentatively, D is TRBD1 (6 bases). This CDR3 has 15 residues. V shed 3 bases and J shed 2 bases, with 14 bases lying between them. Germline V lookup: CDR1 SGDLS, CDR2 YYNGEE.